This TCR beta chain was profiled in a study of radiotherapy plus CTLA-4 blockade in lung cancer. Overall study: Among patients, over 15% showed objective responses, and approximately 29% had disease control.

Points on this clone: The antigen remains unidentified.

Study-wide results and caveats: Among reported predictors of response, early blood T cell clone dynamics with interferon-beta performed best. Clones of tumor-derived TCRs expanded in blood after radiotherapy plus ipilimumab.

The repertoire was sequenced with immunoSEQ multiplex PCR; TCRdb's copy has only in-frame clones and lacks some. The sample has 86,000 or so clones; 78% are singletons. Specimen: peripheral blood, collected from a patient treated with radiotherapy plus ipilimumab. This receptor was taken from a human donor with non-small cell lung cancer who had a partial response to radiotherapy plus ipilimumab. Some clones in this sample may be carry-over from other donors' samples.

The CDR3 is CASRPGTEIYEQYF. The DNA of the CDR3 is TGTGCCAGCAGGCCTGGGACAGAGATCTACGAGCAGTACTTC. J is TRBJ2-7 and V is TRBV7-9, with 7 bases that match TRBD1. This CDR3 has 14 residues. Germline assignment: CDR1 SEHNR and CDR2 FQNEAQ (reference sequence). The J segment lost 3 bases and the V segment lost 6 bases, leaving 8 bases of the junction unmatched.